The next 10 T cell receptor beta chains were all read from a single sample in a study of shared clonotypes between healthy human individuals (dated by TCRdb to about 2020). CD8 naive samples were CD45RO-negative cells positively selected for CCR7, giving a CD45RA+CCR7+ population that excluded TemRA cells. The library was generated by the immunoSEQ multiplex PCR assay. TCRdb stores this immuneACCESS table with in-frame sequences only. Part of the clones is absent; in the studies checked, under half of the shortfall reflects unresolved V genes, and no reason is known for the rest. The sample table lists roughly 1,800,000 clones, roughly 95% of them with a count of one. The ten largest make up approximately 1.2% of the sample. The sequenced sample was naive CD8+ T cells sorted from blood. Explained via the paper, the cell subset or site label denotes: CD45RA+CCR7+. The receptor source for this set is a man between 18 and 29 years old in good health.

J is TRBJ2-1 and V is TRBV7-3; 10 bases match TRBD1. V was clipped by 5 bases and J by 9 bases; unmatched bases: 7. CDR1 and CDR2 (germline): SGHTA, FQGTGA. This CDR3 has 14 residues. The CDR3 DNA reads TGTGCCAGCAGCCTCGGGACAGGGGCGATTGAGCAGTTCTTC. Its protein is CASSLGTGAIEQFF.

Comments on this clone: Other DNA sequences in this specimen translate into the identical CDR3. This chain uses TRBV6-1 with TRBJ2-7, with D perhaps matching TRBD1 or TRBD2 (6 bases each). CDR3 length: 13 amino acids. Looked up from germline, CDR1 is MNHNS and CDR2 is SASEGT. Trimming shortened V by 1 base and J by 4 bases, and 8 bases separated the two germline ends. DNA of the CDR3: TGTGCCAGCAGTGAAGGGGGGGCTTACGAGCAGTACTTC. As protein: CASSEGGAYEQYF.

The rearrangement joins TRBV27 to TRBJ2-2; TRBD1 aligns across 8 bases. V shed 6 bases and J 0 bases; nucleotides not matched to a gene: 9. This CDR3 is built from 17 residues. Germline-derived CDR1 and CDR2 are MNHEY and SMNVEV (reference sequence). Here the CDR3 DNA reads TGTGCCAGCAGCGGGGGACCGGGACAGGCGAACACCGGGGAGCTGTTTTTT. Its translation: CASSGGPGQANTGELFF.

The chain employs TRBV7-2 and TRBJ2-7; TRBD2 agrees at 9 bases. Germline lookup yields CDR1 SGHTA and CDR2 FQGNSA. This CDR3 is built from 15 residues. V shed 4 bases, J shed 3 bases, and the junction held 7 bases outside the gene matches. The CDR3 DNA reads TGTGCCAGCAGCTCAGGGCGGGAGGGCTTCTACGAGCAGTACTTC. It translates to CASSSGREGFYEQYF.

This clone appeared a few times. The sample holds other DNA sequences that translate to the same CDR3. The rearrangement uses TRBV29-1 and TRBJ1-2; 9 nucleotides line up with TRBD1. Trimming removed 2 bases from V and 4 bases from J; junction bases left unmatched: 2. Germline lookup yields CDR1 SQVTM and CDR2 ANQGSEA. The CDR3 length is 13 residues. CDR3 loop: CSVETGGVYGYTF. The CDR3 DNA reads TGCAGCGTTGAAACAGGGGGCGTCTATGGCTACACCTTC.

The gene calls are TRBV12-5 and TRBJ2-5, with 8 positions matching TRBD2. Germline V gene data show CDR1 as LGHNT and CDR2 as FRNRAP. This CDR3 region has 17 residues. Trimming took 1 base from V and 1 from J; bases not matched to a gene: 8. CDR3 residues: CASGLAELAAVQETQYF. The CDR3 nucleotides read TGTGCTAGTGGTTTGGCCGAACTAGCGGCCGTCCAAGAGACCCAGTACTTC.

The chain carries TRBV25-1 and TRBJ2-1; no reliable D call. Per germline, CDR1 MGHDK and CDR2 SYGVNS. The CDR3 is 13 amino acids. Trimming stripped 5 bases from V and 8 bases from J, with 13 bases between. CDR3 DNA sequence: TGTGCCAGCAGTTCGGCCGGAGTCTATGAGCAGTTCTTC. Translating it yields CASSSAGVYEQFF.

This chain uses TRBV7-8 with TRBJ2-7; D ambiguous. The germline V gene encodes CDR1 SGHVS and CDR2 FQNEAQ. CDR3 length: 13 residues. Deletions cut 1 base from V and 5 bases from J, with 9 bases between. The CDR3 region has the DNA TGTGCCAGCAGCTTAGTTATCATGGACGAGCAGTACTTC. Encoded protein: CASSLVIMDEQYF. The variable domain in full, completed from reference TRBV7-8 and TRBJ2-7, reads GAGVSQSPRYKVAKRGQDVALRCDPISGHVSLFWYQQALGQGPEFLTYFQNEAQLDKSGLPSDRFFAERPEGSVSTLKIQRTQQEDSAVYLCASSLVIMDEQYFGPGTRLTVT.

This chain uses TRBV11-2 with TRBJ2-7; D is unclear. The CDR3 consists of 11 residues. The ends were cut back, 5 bases at V and 7 bases at J, with 9 bases in the middle. Per the germline V gene, CDR1 is SGHAT and CDR2 is FQNNGV. Written as DNA, the CDR3 is TGTGCCAGCAGCGCCCCGGGTGAGCAGTACTTC. Translated: CASSAPGEQYF.

The chain combines TRBV4-1 with TRBJ2-1; maybe TRBD2 (5 bases). In germline, CDR1 is MGHRA, CDR2 YSYEKL. V lost 2 bases and J lost 8, with 16 bases in between. This CDR3 region has 15 residues. The CDR3 spells CASSQRTLGLDEQFF. CDR3 DNA: TGCGCCAGCAGCCAACGCACACTAGGGCTCGATGAGCAGTTCTTC.